The present TCR beta chain was sequenced within a study of blood T cell repertoires in COVID-19. The ends were cut back, 5 bases at V and 0 bases at J, with 6 bases in the middle. This CDR3 has 13 amino acids. Germline lookup yields CDR1 WNHNN and CDR2 SYGVQD (reference sequence). This table comes from immunoSEQ multiplex PCR, and its TCRdb copy is limited to in-frame clones, with some not included. Counted here are fewer than 50,000 clones, 70% to 85% occurring once; the ten biggest clones make up roughly 33%. The chain employs TRBV10-1 and TRBJ2-3; D gene ambiguous. The sequenced sample was peripheral blood. This clonotype was obtained from an elderly woman with acute or convalescent COVID-19. CDR3 sequence reads: CASSSPSTDTQYF. The CDR3 bases are TGCGCCAGCAGTTCCCCTAGCACAGATACGCAGTATTTT.